This T cell receptor (beta chain) emerged from a study of T cells in women clearing cervical HPV infection. Background on the study: Case blood drawn at lesion detection; control blood after infection cleared.

Regarding the study as a whole: CIN3+ cases had significantly higher TCR repertoire richness than controls, but evenness did not differ. Combining TCR richness with V gene abundances gave around 0.83 AUC.

Germline loops: CDR1 SNHLY, CDR2 FYNNEI. The CDR3 consists of 18 residues. This table comes from immunoSEQ multiplex PCR, and its TCRdb copy is limited to in-frame clones, with some not included. The sample totals tens of thousands of clones; its top ten clones hold roughly 7%. In the case of this clone: The antigen is not known. From the germline J gene comes the end of the CDR3, since the read stops 3 residues before it.

This TCR was recovered from a woman aged 18-70 years with a cervical HPV16 infection that either progressed to CIN3+ or cleared (not recorded which). The genes are TRBV2 and TRBJ2-4; 10 nucleotides align to TRBD1. Sample: blood buffy coat. The CDR3: CASKVRSDRGMGVYGQYF. CDR3 DNA, as far as it was read: TGTGCCAGCAAGGTCCGGTCGGACAGGGGGATGGGTGTATATGGT.